The T cell receptor beta chain described here comes from a study of blood T cell repertoires in COVID-19 (dated by TCRdb to 2020 to 2022). Broadly, across the study: Samples covering the acute and convalescent phases of COVID-19 were provided by collaborators in the United States, Italy and Spain. The prospective study material was composed of cDNA or gDNA derived from T cells, B-cell-depleted T cells, or PBMCs. Subjects who had been exposed to COVID-19, were actively infected with it, or had recovered from it provided the deeply sampled blood TCRbeta repertoires that made up the dataset. A freely available public database, intended as a resource for researchers studying the immune response to SARS-CoV-2, is where the repertoires were released. Samples were obtained from the ongoing ImmuneRACE study (first 160 participants) and from about 1,300 subjects provided by 6 global collaborators. The sample metadata nearly always contained a de-identified subject ID, COVID-19 status, age in years and sex. HLA class I and class II types, where available, came from metadata supplied by the sample provider rather than from assay-based typing.

The paper's findings and limits, for the study overall: The quantity of clinical and demographic metadata differed by source and by participant and was supplied without curation.

Each collaborating institution followed its own protocols to collect whole blood in K2EDTA tubes. Collaborator samples were shipped for TCRbeta analysis as frozen whole blood, isolated PBMCs, or DNA extracted from either sample type. The immunoSEQ Assay, a bias-controlled multiplex PCR, was used to amplify TCRbeta CDR3 regions from genomic DNA. From the authors' description of their analysis: The number of nucleated cells in each sample was estimated from the amplification of reference gene primers within the assay. Sequence reads were collapsed and filtered to measure the absolute abundance of every unique TCRbeta CDR3 rearrangement. For each sample, productive Simpson clonality was calculated as the square root of Simpson's diversity index across productive rearrangements. TCRdb's version of the immuneACCESS table is confined to in-frame rearrangements and falls short of the full clone set. An unresolved V gene accounts for under half of the shortfall where checked; the remainder is of unknown origin. V and J calls and clone size come straight from that table; D and trimming were deduced from the DNA. This sample has about 200,000 clones in its table, and approximately 92% of those were observed once. Of the sample, approximately 0.5% falls within the top ten clones.

This clone was picked up one time. Its antigen is not yet known. No per-base quality is available; no much larger clone lies one base away. This TCR was sampled from a man between 50 and 59 years old with acute or convalescent COVID-19. Sequences were obtained from peripheral blood.

DNA sequence: TGTGCCAGCAGTGCGGACCGACAGACAGATACGCAGTATTTT. It translates as CASSADRQTDTQYF. The chain uses TRBV2 and TRBJ2-3; matching of 5 bases hints at TRBD1 as the D gene. Reading the germline V gene gives CDR1 SNHLY and CDR2 FYNNEI. The CDR3 runs 14 amino acids, cysteine and phenylalanine included. The only DNA kept is the CDR3, 42 bases in frame from the first base. Trimming removed 4 bases from V and 3 bases from J, leaving 11 bases between the germline ends.